The 22 T cell receptor beta chains presented below share a single source sample, sequenced in a study of blood T cell repertoires in COVID-19. Assay: immunoSEQ multiplex PCR; the TCRdb copy retains only in-frame clones and omits some. The sample shows around 230,000 clones, 83% of them seen only once. Sequencing input: peripheral blood. These TCRs come from a woman aged 40 to 50 with active or convalescent COVID-19.

This clone was seen just once. The chain joins TRBV20-1 to TRBJ1-2; 10 bases fit TRBD1. Trimming at V came to 3 bases and at J to 6 bases, leaving 13 bases not matched to a gene. The CDR3 covers 16 residues. The germline CDR1 and CDR2 sequences are DFQATT and SNEGSKA (reference sequence). CDR3 region: CSASLGQGGNSDGYTF. As DNA, the CDR3 is TGCAGTGCTAGTTTAGGACAGGGGGGCAATTCGGATGGCTACACCTTC.

The CDR3 reads CASSQGSTGEDYEQYF. The CDR3 DNA is TGTGCCAGCAGCCAAGGCTCAACGGGGGAGGACTACGAGCAGTACTTC. The rearrangement joins TRBV4-2 to TRBJ2-7; D possibly corresponds to TRBD2 (6 bases). Between the trimmed V and J ends, which lost 1 base and 3 bases, there was a span of 16 bases. Germline loops: CDR1 LGHNA, CDR2 YNFKEQ. This CDR3 has 16 residues.

The CDR3 DNA sequence: TGTGCCAGCAGTGACCCGGGGCCGGGAGGCTATGGCTACACCTTC. It translates to CASSDPGPGGYGYTF. This chain connects TRBV6-4 to TRBJ1-2; weak D call: TRBD1 (5 bases). V was clipped by 2 bases and J by 4 bases, with 14 bases between them. Germline V lookup: CDR1 MRHNA, CDR2 SNTAGT. This CDR3 contains 15 residues.

This clone was seen just once. This chain connects TRBV5-1 to TRBJ2-7, with TRBD1 identical over 9 bases. Germline V lookup: CDR1 SGHRS, CDR2 YFSETQ. The V gene end was trimmed by 4 bases and the J gene end by 9 bases; junction bases not matched to a gene: 11. The CDR3 covers 14 residues. CDR3 protein: CASSPPGQGAGQYF. CDR3 DNA sequence: TGCGCCAGCAGCCCGCCGGGACAGGGTGCAGGGCAGTACTTC.

The rearrangement joins TRBV5-1 to TRBJ1-1, with D unresolved. The length of the CDR3 is 14 residues. Germline lookup yields CDR1 SGHRS and CDR2 YFSETQ. The V end lost 0 bases, the J end lost 1 base, and 7 bases lay between the germline ends. DNA for the CDR3: TGCGCCAGCAGCTTGGAACAGCAGAACACTGAAGCTTTCTTT. It encodes CASSLEQQNTEAFF.

The genes are TRBV4-2 and TRBJ1-5; D gene unclear. Germline CDR1 and CDR2: LGHNA and YNFKEQ. The CDR3 consists of 13 residues. The ends were cut back, 4 bases at V and 5 bases at J, with 9 bases in the middle. CDR3 nucleotide sequence: TGTGCCAGCAGCCGGTCCGGGGATCAGCCCCAGCATTTT. Its protein product is CASSRSGDQPQHF.

This sequence joins TRBV29-1 and TRBJ2-5; the match to TRBD2 covers 7 bases. V was pared by 7 bases and J by 3 bases, with 11 bases of the junction left unmatched. The CDR3 has 14 residues. In germline, CDR1 is SQVTM, CDR2 ANQGSEA. The CDR3 region is CSASTGLIKETQYF. The CDR3, as DNA: TGCAGCGCATCGACGGGACTAATAAAAGAGACCCAGTACTTC.

The rearrangement uses TRBV24-1 and TRBJ2-2; 8 nucleotides line up with TRBD1. After removal of 1 base from V and 1 base from J, the junction contained 4 bases not matched to a gene. There are 17 residues in the CDR3. Germline V lookup: CDR1 KGHDR, CDR2 SFDVKD. The CDR3 DNA is TGTGCCACCAGTGATTTTTACGGGACAGGGAACACCGGGGAGCTGTTTTTT. It translates to CATSDFYGTGNTGELFF.

The chain carries TRBV19 and TRBJ1-5; no reliable D call. The V gene lost 0 bases and the J gene lost 6 bases, with 12 bases spanning the gap. Germline V CDR1 and CDR2: LNHDA, SQIVND (reference sequence). The CDR3 length is 15 residues. The CDR3 region has the DNA TGTGCCAGTAGTATAGATGGTAGGGAGGGTCAGCCCCAGCATTTT. Protein product: CASSIDGREGQPQHF.

The chain couples TRBV29-1 to TRBJ1-1; D is uncertain. Germline V gene lookup returns CDR1 SQVTM and CDR2 ANQGSEA. The CDR3 runs 11 residues. Trimming removed 6 bases from V and 3 bases from J, with 8 bases in between. The DNA for the CDR3 is TGCAGCGTGGTAACTTACACTGAAGCTTTCTTT. The encoded protein is CSVVTYTEAFF.

This sequence joins TRBV5-1 and TRBJ2-5, with TRBD1 matching over 9 bases. There are 14 residues in the CDR3. Germline CDR1 and CDR2: SGHRS and YFSETQ. The V and J ends lost 5 bases and 5 bases, in that order; junction bases with no gene match: 7. The CDR3 protein is CASREQGAGETQYF. CDR3 in DNA: TGCGCCAGCAGGGAACAGGGGGCAGGGGAGACCCAGTACTTC.

The chain carries TRBV3-1 (or the pseudogene TRBV3-2) and TRBJ1-1; D remains ambiguous. Germline CDR1 reads LGHDT; CDR2 reads YNNKEL (reference sequence). The V and J ends lost 2 bases and 7 bases respectively, with 5 bases between them. The CDR3 totals 11 residues. CDR3 residues: CASSQTSEAFF. In nucleotides, the CDR3 is TGTGCCAGCAGCCAAACCAGTGAAGCTTTCTTT.

The chain uses TRBV7-3 and TRBJ2-3, with 9 bases matching TRBD1. The trim removed 0 bases at V and 0 bases at J, leaving 13 bases unmatched. The CDR3 runs 20 residues. Germline V gene data show CDR1 as SGHTA and CDR2 as FQGTGA. The DNA of the CDR3 is TGTGCCAGCAGCTTAACGTACGGGACAGGGCTCACTTCTAGCACAGATACGCAGTATTTT. Its translation: CASSLTYGTGLTSSTDTQYF.

The chain is built from TRBV5-5 and TRBJ1-3; 7 bases fit TRBD1. The trim removed 4 bases at V and 0 bases at J, leaving 7 bases unmatched. There are 16 residues in the CDR3. Germline-derived CDR1 and CDR2 are SGHKS and YYEKEE (reference sequence). Here the CDR3 DNA reads TGTGCCAGCAGCGACCCTTACAGGGGCTCTGGAAACACCATATATTTT. Its translation is CASSDPYRGSGNTIYF.

The rearrangement uses TRBV7-9 and TRBJ2-7, with 12 bases matching TRBD2. Germline V gene sequence: CDR1 SEHNR, CDR2 FQNEAQ (reference sequence). The length of the CDR3 is 18 residues. With 5 bases clipped from V and 0 bases from J, the junction kept 11 bases outside the gene matches. The CDR3 bases are TGTGCCAGCAGCGAGACTAGCGGGAGAGTCTTTAGCTCCTACGAGCAGTACTTC. Protein sequence: CASSETSGRVFSSYEQYF.

The V call is TRBV2, the J call TRBJ2-1; TRBD1 might be the D (6 bases). Germline V gene lookup returns CDR1 SNHLY and CDR2 FYNNEI. The CDR3 loop spans 12 amino acids. The CDR3 DNA reads as TGTGCAACAGGGTGGAGTAGGGTGGAGCAGTTCTTC. Amino acid sequence: CATGWSRVEQFF.

The J gene is TRBJ2-5, the V gene TRBV19, with TRBD1 matching 8 bases. V dropped 0 bases and J dropped 4; count of bases not matched to a gene: 7. The germline V gene has CDR1 LNHDA and CDR2 SQIVND (reference sequence). The CDR3 sequence is 16 residues long. CDR3 in DNA: TGTGCCAGTAGTATAGAATGGACAGGGAATGGAGAGACCCAGTACTTC. Amino acids: CASSIEWTGNGETQYF.

A single count supports this clone. The chain carries TRBV30 and TRBJ1-4; 9 bases fit TRBD1. Looked up from germline, CDR1 is GTSNPN and CDR2 is SVGIG (reference sequence). After removal of 3 bases from V and 8 bases from J, the junction contained 7 bases not matched to a gene. The CDR3 covers 14 residues. Written as DNA, the CDR3 is TGTGCCTGGAGGGGACAGGGCGGTGGCGAAAAACTGTTTTTT. Encoded protein: CAWRGQGGGEKLFF.

The chain links TRBV18 to TRBJ1-1; 7 bases match TRBD1. The ends lost 9 bases at V and 4 bases at J; junction bases unmatched: 8. The CDR3 spans 13 residues. The germline V gene encodes CDR1 KGHSH and CDR2 LQKENI. This CDR3 is CASKLDRATEAFF. The CDR3 region has the DNA TGTGCCAGTAAGCTAGACAGGGCCACTGAAGCTTTCTTT.

The chain employs TRBV25-1 and TRBJ1-2; a possible D gene is TRBD1 (6 bases). Germline V CDR1 and CDR2: MGHDK, SYGVNS. Deletions cut 0 bases from V and 4 bases from J, with 15 bases between. This CDR3 comprises 16 residues. The CDR3 DNA follows: TGTGCCAGCAGTGAATATGGCTTTGAACAGGGCTATGGCTACACCTTC. Amino acids: CASSEYGFEQGYGYTF.

Regarding this clone: Germline is not matched at one junction end, which may reflect a read error. The chain employs TRBV7-9 and TRBJ2-7; 7 bases agree with TRBD1. CDR3 length equals 12 residues. The germline gives CDR1 SEHNR, CDR2 FQNEAQ (reference sequence). The DNA of the CDR3 is TGTGCCAGCAGCTTCGGACAGGTCAAGAGTTGGTTC. It specifies CASSFGQVKSWF.

The chain carries TRBV6-2 or TRBV6-3 and TRBJ1-5; D not certain. Germline loops: CDR1 MNHEY, CDR2 SVGEGT. The CDR3 sequence is 14 residues long. With 3 bases removed from V and 9 bases from J, the gap between germline ends came to 15 bases. CDR3 sequence (DNA): TGTGCCAGCAGTTATTCGGGAGGCGGTCGGCCCCAGCATTTT. It translates to CASSYSGGGRPQHF.